This T cell receptor (beta chain) is drawn from a study of shared clonotypes between healthy human individuals. Study overall: CD4 naive cells filled three plates per donor, CD4 memory three, CD8 naive two and CD8 memory one.

The CDR3 has 17 residues. Germline V gives CDR1 SEHNR, CDR2 FQNEAQ (reference sequence). J was trimmed by 4 bases and V by 6 bases; bases with no gene match: 14. Repertoires were generated with immunoSEQ multiplex PCR, while TCRdb's copy carries only in-frame clones and drops some. Of about 2.4 million clones listed, 90% to 95% are singletons. Sequencing was done on a sample of naive CD4+ T cells from PBMCs. Subset defined: CD45RA+ positively selected. The chain joins TRBV7-9 to TRBJ1-3; the match to TRBD1 covers 8 bases. The clonotype was recovered from a man aged 18 to 30 in good health. Some clones in this sample may be carry-over from other donors' samples. This chain's CDR3 is CASSLDRGPTRGNTIYF. The CDR3 DNA follows: TGTGCCAGCAGTCTCGACAGGGGCCCTACGAGGGGAAACACCATATATTTT. The whole variable domain, filled in from reference TRBV7-9 and TRBJ1-3, reads DTGVSQNPRHKITKRGQNVTFRCDPISEHNRLYWYRQTLGQGPEFLTYFQNEAQLEKSRLLSDRFSAERPKGSFSTLEIQRTEQGDSAMYLCASSLDRGPTRGNTIYFGEGSWLTVV.